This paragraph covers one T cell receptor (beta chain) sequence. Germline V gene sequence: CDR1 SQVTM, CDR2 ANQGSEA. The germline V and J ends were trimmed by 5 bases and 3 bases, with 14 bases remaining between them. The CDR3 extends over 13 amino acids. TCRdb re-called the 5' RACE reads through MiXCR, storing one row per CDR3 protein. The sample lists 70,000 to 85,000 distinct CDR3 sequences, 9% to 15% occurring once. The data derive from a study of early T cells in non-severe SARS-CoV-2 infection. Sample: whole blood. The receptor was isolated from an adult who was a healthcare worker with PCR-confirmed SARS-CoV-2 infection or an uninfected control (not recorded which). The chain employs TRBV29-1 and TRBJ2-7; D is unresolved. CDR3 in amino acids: CSVRGGAHYEQYF. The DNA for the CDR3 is TGCAGCGTTCGAGGTGGAGCGCACTACGAGCAGTACTTC.